This T cell receptor beta chain was profiled in a study of OX40 agonist ivuxolimab in advanced cancers. About the study: At roughly 83% male, the cohort had a mean age of around 56 years, ranging from about 23 to 79.

Germline-derived CDR1 and CDR2 are SGHTA and FQGNSA. The CDR3 loop spans 14 amino acids. Trimming cost V 5 bases and J 10 bases; bases outside gene matches: 6. Sequenced by immunoSEQ multiplex PCR; TCRdb stores in-frame clones only, minus some. The table lists about 76,000 clones, around 84% of them singletons, with around 2.5% in the top ten. Autoimmune disease history or systemic immunosuppression was exclusionary. This material consisted of CD4+ or CD8+ T cells sorted from blood, taken in a trial of the OX40 agonist ivuxolimab. The TCR was taken from an adult with an advanced solid tumor such as melanoma, head and neck, liver or kidney cancer. The V gene is TRBV7-2, the J gene TRBJ1-6; TRBD1 aligns across 9 bases. This CDR3 reads CASSRDRELSPLHF. The CDR3 DNA reads as TGTGCCAGCAGCCGGGACAGGGAACTCTCACCCCTCCACTTT.